This T cell receptor beta chain is drawn from a study of T cell responses to AZD1222 COVID-19 vaccine. Findings and limits, study-wide: Once two AZD1222 doses were given, Spike-specific TCR breadth and depth went up. There were vaccine-associated CD4 TCRs across spike, dominant at 160-218 and 743-854. Clonal diversity was possibly underestimated, and the donors were mostly white British, with more females.

Profiled with immunoSEQ multiplex PCR; TCRdb holds only in-frame clones, not every one. The sample lists approximately 110,000 clones; 86% were seen once. As for this clone: Its antigen is still unknown.

CDR1 SGHKS and CDR2 YYEKEE come from the germline V gene (reference sequence). V was cut by 4 bases and J by 4 bases, with 11 bases left in between. This CDR3 is built from 13 residues. The rearrangement links TRBV5-5 to TRBJ1-1; a possible D gene is TRBD1 (5 bases). The TCR was taken from an adult in good health. Sample: peripheral blood, taken on day 0 of AZD1222 vaccination. CDR3 amino acids: CASSRGVVTEAFF. The CDR3 nucleotides read TGTGCCAGCAGCAGAGGGGTGGTCACTGAAGCTTTCTTT. The variable domain in full, completed from reference TRBV5-5 and TRBJ1-1, reads DAGVTQSPTHLIKTRGQQVTLRCSPISGHKSVSWYQQVLGQGPQFIFQYYEKEERGRGNFPDRFSARQFPNYSSELNVNALLLGDSALYLCASSRGVVTEAFFGQGTRLTVV.